The rows below give T cell receptor beta chains drawn from one sample of a study of blood T cell dynamics during melanoma immunotherapy. Profiling relied on immunoSEQ multiplex PCR, and the TCRdb table lists in-frame clones only, not all of them. The repertoire holds roughly 2,700 clones, with 70% to 90% as singletons. Sample: blood, taken from a patient treated with checkpoint blockade. The source of these receptors is a human donor with melanoma. CDR3s include the opening cysteine and the closing phenylalanine or tryptophan. The D gene is left open where the match is weak. Some rows have no size entry. The others give once, few or many, or a class for an expanded clone.

. | once | TRBJ2-5 | TRBV18 | CASSPGRVGETQYF | TGTGCCAGCTCACCAGGCAGGGTAGGGGAGACCCAGTACTTC
TRBD2 | . | TRBJ2-2 | TRBV5-6 | CASSRGGSGRTGELFF | TGTGCCAGCAGCCGCGGCGGTAGCGGGAGGACCGGGGAGCTGTTTTTT
. | . | TRBJ1-1 | TRBV30 | CAWTGDVRITEAFF | TGTGCCTGGACCGGGGACGTCCGGATAACTGAAGCTTTCTTT
TRBD1 | . | TRBJ2-7 | TRBV10-3 | CAIGVGQGAYEQYF | TGTGCCATAGGGGTAGGGCAGGGGGCTTACGAGCAGTACTTC
TRBD2 | . | TRBJ2-1 | TRBV29-1 | CSVSGLAGMNEQFF | TGCAGCGTTTCGGGACTAGCGGGAATGAATGAGCAGTTCTTC
TRBD1 | . | TRBJ1-1 | TRBV28 | CASSLHRQGPTETEAFF | TGTGCCAGCAGTTTACATCGACAGGGCCCCACTGAGACTGAAGCTTTCTTT
. | . | TRBJ2-5 | TRBV5-1 | CASSLATAQETQYF | TGCGCCAGCAGCTTGGCGACAGCCCAAGAGACCCAGTACTTC
TRBD1 | . | TRBJ2-5 | TRBV5-1 | CASSLRDRARETQYF | TGCGCCAGCAGCCTCCGGGACAGGGCGCGAGAGACCCAGTACTTC
. | . | TRBJ2-3 | TRBV29-1 | CSANLVDTQYF | TGCAGCGCCAACTTGGTGGATACGCAGTATTTT
. | . | TRBJ1-5 | TRBV7-2 | CASSPQGAASNQPQHF | TGTGCCAGCAGCCCTCAAGGGGCGGCAAGCAATCAGCCCCAGCATTTT
. | once | TRBJ1-2 | TRBV6-5 | CASSYDFGAPYGYTF | TGTGCCAGCAGTTATGATTTCGGCGCGCCCTATGGCTACACCTTC
. | . | TRBJ1-2 | TRBV6-5 | CASSTGLYGYTF | TGTGCCAGCAGCACGGGACTCTATGGCTACACCTTC
. | . | TRBJ2-7 | TRBV27 | CASSFQGGTYEQYF | TGTGCCAGCAGTTTCCAGGGGGGGACCTACGAGCAGTACTTC
TRBD1 | . | TRBJ2-6 | TRBV19 | CASRSEGQGISGANVLTF | TGTGCCAGTAGATCCGAAGGACAGGGGATCTCGGGGGCCAACGTCCTGACTTTC
. | few | TRBJ1-5 | TRBV6-6 | CATLMADGTAAPQHF | TGTGCCACCCTGATGGCAGACGGGACCGCAGCGCCCCAGCATTTT
. | few | TRBJ1-5 | TRBV2 | CASSARGLDNQPQHF | TGTGCCAGCAGCGCGCGGGGGCTTGACAATCAGCCCCAGCATTTT
. | . | TRBJ1-6 | TRBV7-2 | CASSPRQISPLHF | TGTGCCAGCAGCCCCAGGCAGATCTCACCCCTCCACTTT
. | . | TRBJ2-1 | TRBV5-6 | CASSWGRGTSGSGFF | .
TRBD1 | once | TRBJ1-2 | TRBV6-5 | CASSRGHGNYGYTF | TGTGCCAGCAGCAGGGGGCACGGTAACTATGGCTACACCTTC
. | . | TRBJ2-3 | TRBV6-1 | CASAGGWTDTQYF | TGTGCCAGCGCTGGGGGGTGGACAGATACGCAGTATTTT
. | . | TRBJ1-4 | TRBV7-8 | CASSLVGWGSEKLFF | TGTGCCAGCAGCTTAGTAGGGTGGGGAAGTGAAAAACTGTTTTTT
. | . | TRBJ1-1 | TRBV28 | CASSLAVNTEAFF | TGTGCCAGCAGTTTGGCGGTGAACACTGAAGCTTTCTTT
TRBD1 | . | TRBJ2-7 | TRBV9 | CASSAHRGRSEQYF | TGTGCCAGCAGCGCCCACAGGGGTCGGTCCGAGCAGTACTTC
TRBD1 | . | TRBJ1-4 | TRBV5-1 | CASSLGPGGAGEKLFF | TGCGCCAGCAGCTTGGGCCCAGGGGGCGCGGGTGAAAAACTGTTTTTT
TRBD1 | . | TRBJ1-6 | TRBV5-6 | CASSSPQGILSPLHF | TGTGCCAGCAGCTCACCACAGGGGATTCTATCACCCCTCCACTTT
TRBD1 | once | TRBJ1-2 | TRBV11-1 | CASSPDRGGYTF | TGTGCCAGCAGCCCGGACAGGGGTGGCTACACCTTC
. | . | TRBJ1-2 | TRBV28 | CASSPRQYYGYTF | TGTGCCAGCAGTCCTAGACAGTACTATGGCTACACCTTC
. | . | TRBJ2-5 | TRBV10-1 | CASSDQGPQQETQYF | TGCGCCAGCAGTGACCAGGGCCCCCAACAAGAGACCCAGTACTTC
TRBD1 | . | TRBJ1-2 | TRBV14 | CASSRRDSYGYTF | TGTGCCAGCAGCCGAAGGGACAGTTATGGCTACACCTTC
TRBD1 | . | TRBJ1-5 | TRBV19 | CASWETGGNQPQHF | TGTGCCAGTTGGGAGACAGGGGGCAATCAGCCCCAGCATTTT
. | . | TRBJ1-2 | TRBV19 | CASSSQGKGGYTF | TGTGCCAGTAGTAGCCAGGGTAAAGGCGGCTACACCTTC
TRBD1 | . | TRBJ1-2 | TRBV2 | CASSELEAGGSGYTF | TGTGCCAGCAGTGAATTGGAGGCAGGGGGGTCCGGCTACACCTTC
TRBD2 | . | TRBJ2-5 | TRBV11-3 | CASSTRTSGRGQETQYF | TGTGCCAGCAGCACACGGACTAGCGGGAGGGGACAAGAGACCCAGTACTTC
. | . | TRBJ2-3 | TRBV30 | CAWSVGRGRSTDTQYF | TGTGCCTGGAGTGTCGGCCGGGGTCGGAGCACAGATACGCAGTATTTT
. | . | TRBJ1-5 | TRBV4-3 | CASSQAGTRNQPQHF | TGCGCCAGCAGCCAAGCCGGGACACGCAATCAGCCCCAGCATTTT
. | . | TRBJ1-6 | TRBV6-1 | CASIVELYRNSPLHF | TGTGCCAGCATTGTAGAGCTCTATAGGAATTCACCCCTCCACTTT
. | . | TRBJ1-1 | TRBV27 | CASSPGLWVRFGTEAFF | TGTGCCAGCAGTCCCGGTCTTTGGGTTAGGTTTGGGACTGAAGCTTTCTTT
. | few | TRBJ2-7 | TRBV5-4 | CASSSRDISNEQYF | TGTGCCAGCAGCTCCCGGGACATAAGCAACGAGCAGTACTTC
. | . | TRBJ2-7 | TRBV6-1 | CASSVVANNYEQYF | TGTGCCAGCAGTGTCGTGGCCAACAACTACGAGCAGTACTTC
TRBD2 | . | TRBJ2-1 | TRBV11-3 | CASSLSGSGNEQFF | TGTGCCAGCAGCTTAAGCGGGAGCGGGAATGAGCAGTTCTTC
TRBD2 | . | TRBJ2-3 | TRBV27 | CASSSPTSGSGTDTQYF | TGTGCCAGCAGTTCACCGACTAGCGGGTCTGGCACAGATACGCAGTATTTT
TRBD1 | . | TRBJ1-2 | TRBV5-8 | CASSLRQGDGYTF | TGTGCCAGCAGCTTGAGACAGGGTGACGGCTACACCTTC
. | . | TRBJ2-6 | TRBV28 | CASSLSGAVSGANVLTF | TGTGCCAGCAGTTTATCCGGAGCGGTGTCTGGGGCCAACGTCCTGACTTTC
TRBD1 | . | TRBJ2-7 | TRBV29-1 | CSVATYRTGGPSEQYF | TGCAGCGTTGCAACCTATCGGACAGGGGGACCCTCCGAGCAGTACTTC
TRBD2 | . | TRBJ2-1 | TRBV28 | CASSFGFSGRYEQFF | TGTGCCAGCAGTTTCGGATTTAGCGGGAGGTATGAGCAGTTCTTC
. | . | TRBJ1-6 | TRBV5-1 | CASSLAGSTYNSPLHF | TGCGCCAGCAGCTTGGCAGGGTCAACCTATAATTCACCCCTCCACTTT
. | . | TRBJ2-2 | TRBV11-3 | CASSPSLSTGELFF | TGTGCCAGCAGCCCATCTTTGAGCACCGGGGAGCTGTTTTTT
TRBD1 | . | TRBJ1-1 | TRBV4-1 | CASSQDPPDRAPNTEAFF | TGCGCCAGCAGCCAAGATCCCCCGGACAGGGCACCGAACACTGAAGCTTTCTTT
TRBD1 | . | TRBJ1-5 | TRBV28 | CASSWRDRGNQPQHF | TGTGCCAGCAGTTGGAGGGACAGGGGCAATCAGCCCCAGCATTTT
. | . | TRBJ2-5 | TRBV11-2 | CASSSLGPQETQYF | TGTGCCAGCAGCTCGCTGGGCCCACAAGAGACCCAGTACTTC
. | . | TRBJ2-7 | TRBV6-6 | CASRNDLGTLDEQYF | TGTGCCAGCAGAAATGACCTCGGGACATTGGACGAGCAGTACTTC
. | once | TRBJ2-5 | TRBV5-1 | CASSINFGVQETQYF | TGCGCCAGCAGCATTAACTTTGGAGTACAAGAGACCCAGTACTTC
. | . | TRBJ2-7 | TRBV4-3 | CASSQERGDYEQYF | TGCGCCAGCAGCCAAGAACGGGGAGACTACGAGCAGTACTTC
. | once | TRBJ1-1 | TRBV7-3 | CASSPTQEVTEAFF | TGTGCCAGCAGCCCCACCCAGGAGGTCACTGAAGCTTTCTTT
. | . | TRBJ1-1 | TRBV28 | CASSRTQLNTEAFF | TGTGCCAGCAGTCGGACACAACTGAACACTGAAGCTTTCTTT
. | . | TRBJ2-5 | TRBV4-2 | CASSQGNQETQYF | TGTGCCAGCAGCCAGGGAAACCAAGAGACCCAGTACTTC
TRBD2 | . | TRBJ2-7 | TRBV5-5 | CASSLASSGGLREQYF | TGTGCCAGCAGCTTGGCCAGTAGCGGGGGGTTGAGGGAGCAGTACTTC
. | . | TRBJ1-1 | TRBV18 | CASKSRDAEAFF | TGTGCCAGCAAAAGCCGGGACGCAGAAGCTTTCTTT
. | few | TRBJ1-5 | TRBV10-3 | CAISEYGANQPQHF | TGTGCCATCAGTGAATATGGGGCCAATCAGCCCCAGCATTTT